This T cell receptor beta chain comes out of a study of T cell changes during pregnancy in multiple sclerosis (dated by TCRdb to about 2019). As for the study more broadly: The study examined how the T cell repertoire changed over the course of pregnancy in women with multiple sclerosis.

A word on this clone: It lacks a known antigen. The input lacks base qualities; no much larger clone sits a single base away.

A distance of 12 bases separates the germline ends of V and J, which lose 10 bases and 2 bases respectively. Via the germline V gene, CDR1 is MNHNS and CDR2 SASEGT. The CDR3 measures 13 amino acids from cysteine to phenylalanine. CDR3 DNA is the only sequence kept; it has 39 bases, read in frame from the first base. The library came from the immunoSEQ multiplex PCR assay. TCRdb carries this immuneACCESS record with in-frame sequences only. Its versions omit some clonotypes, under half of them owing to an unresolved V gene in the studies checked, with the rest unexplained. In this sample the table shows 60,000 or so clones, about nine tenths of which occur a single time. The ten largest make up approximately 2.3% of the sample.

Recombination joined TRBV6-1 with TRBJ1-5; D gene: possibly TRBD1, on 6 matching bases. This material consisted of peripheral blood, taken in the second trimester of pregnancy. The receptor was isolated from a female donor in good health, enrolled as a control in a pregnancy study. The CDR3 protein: CAIWGGGNQPQHF. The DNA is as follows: TGTGCCATTTGGGGGGGCGGCAATCAGCCCCAGCATTTT.